What follows are 5 T cell receptor beta chains derived from one specimen sequenced in a study of T cell repertoires in cytomegalovirus infection. In TCRdb, the reads were re-called with MiXCR into one record per CDR3 protein. The sample lists approximately 990,000 distinct CDR3 sequences, less than 35% seen once, with around 15% in the top ten. Their recognized antigens are unknown. Sequences were derived from cultured CD8+ T cells from PBMCs, sampled from culture after CMV antigen stimulation. Receptors were obtained from a human donor in good health (CMV status not recorded). Some clones in this sample may be carry-over from other donors' samples.

The chain links TRBV7-9 to TRBJ1-2; TRBD1 matches 8 bases. This CDR3 is 15 amino acids long. Germline loops: CDR1 SEHNR, CDR2 FQNEAQ (reference sequence). V lost 5 bases to trimming and J lost 2 bases; unmatched junction nucleotides: 7. In DNA, the CDR3 is TGTGCCAGCAGCCCGCGGACAGGGACAAACTATGGCTACACCTTC. Its translation is CASSPRTGTNYGYTF.

This clonotype was detected only a few times. V usage is TRBV6-1 and J usage is TRBJ2-2; 10 nucleotides agree with TRBD1. Germline assignment: CDR1 MNHNS and CDR2 SASEGT. The CDR3 totals 16 residues. Germline trimming cut 5 bases from V and 4 bases from J; bases unmatched to any gene: 7. The chain's CDR3 is CASSPRDRGTTGELFF. CDR3 bases: TGTGCCAGCAGTCCCCGGGACAGGGGAACCACCGGGGAGCTGTTTTTT.

This clonotype was counted ten times or more. The rearrangement joins TRBV7-3 to TRBJ1-2; D gene unclear. Germline lookup yields CDR1 SGHTA and CDR2 FQGTGA. CDR3 size: 13 residues. With 5 bases removed from V and 3 bases from J, the gap between germline ends came to 10 bases. The DNA of the CDR3 is TGTGCCAGCAGCCTACAAGCTGACTATGGCTACACCTTC. This sequence encodes CASSLQADYGYTF.

The rearrangement uses TRBV6-6 and TRBJ2-1, with TRBD2 matching 8 bases. The CDR3 covers 16 residues. CDR1 and CDR2 (germline): MNHNY, SVGAGI (reference sequence). J gave up 3 bases and V 5 bases, and 9 bases lay outside the gene matches. As DNA, the CDR3 is TGTGCCAGCAGTCCCCGGGGGGGAAAGCTCTACAATGAGCAGTTCTTC. This encodes CASSPRGGKLYNEQFF.

A word on this clonotype: A read error may be the cause here, since a much bigger clone is one base away. J is TRBJ1-5 and V is TRBV27; D is unclear. CDR1 and CDR2 (germline): MNHEY, SMNVEV (reference sequence). V dropped 2 bases and J dropped 1 base, with 12 bases sitting between them. The CDR3 spans 16 residues. The CDR3 bases are TGTGCCAGCAGTTTAGCGGCCTGGGTCAGCAATCAGCCCCAGCATTTT. This encodes CASSLAAWVSNQPQHF.